This is a list of T cell receptor beta chains from one sample in a study of cytomegalovirus exposure and HLA in healthy donors. Data came from immunoSEQ multiplex PCR; TCRdb stores just in-frame clones and leaves some out. The table lists around 70,000 clones. The specimen sequenced was PBMCs. These receptors were taken from a female donor in good health and CMV-seropositive. Each CDR3 is given with its conserved first and last residue.

V	J	CDR3
TRBV27	TRBJ1-1	CASSFGQGDTEAFF
TRBV28	TRBJ1-1	CASGQGGTEAFF
TRBV29-1	TRBJ2-1	CSVESLDYNEQFF
TRBV28	TRBJ2-7	CASSLEAGNHEQYF
TRBV29-1	TRBJ1-1	CSVEARVGDTEAFF
TRBV4-2	TRBJ1-2	CASSQAQGLYGYTF
TRBV28	TRBJ2-7	CASSFGTGVYEQYF
TRBV6-6	TRBJ2-1	CASSYSLAENYNEQFF
TRBV27	TRBJ1-1	CASSFGQNTEAFF
TRBV30	TRBJ1-4	CACRDSDRLGEKLFF
TRBV29-1	TRBJ2-3	CSVAPGLGTDTQYF
TRBV30	TRBJ2-3	CAWSWVMGAGTDTQYF
TRBV1	TRBJ1-3	CTSSRGRDNSGNTIYF
TRBV4-3	TRBJ1-4	CASSQDRGTTNEKLFF
TRBV30	TRBJ1-6	CAWSVPQDTSPLHF
TRBV7-2	TRBJ2-7	CASSLVIAAYEQYF
TRBV6-5	TRBJ1-1	CASSYSPGVGTEAFF
TRBV7-6	TRBJ1-3	CASSASISGNTIYF
TRBV10-3	TRBJ1-2	CAISPGPGTGYGYTF
TRBV5-4	TRBJ2-1	CASSWVGGDEQFF
TRBV29-1	TRBJ1-2	CSVEGQRTGGGYTF
TRBV7-2	TRBJ2-7	CASSSSPGLAGSYEQYF
TRBV5-4	TRBJ1-1	CASSLAKGPDGGGTEAFF
TRBV18	TRBJ1-5	CASSPGDGNQPQHF
TRBV5-1	TRBJ2-2	CASSLTGGHSGELFF
TRBV10-3	TRBJ2-7	CAISESPGTGFYEQYF
TRBV7-3	TRBJ1-1	CASSTAGGTEAFF
TRBV9	TRBJ2-7	CASSGGDRGAYEQYF
TRBV7-9	TRBJ2-5	CASSDPSGAVYQETQYF
TRBV6-5	TRBJ1-1	CASSSQGGVAFF
TRBV28	TRBJ2-2	CASSFRGTGELFF
TRBV6-7	TRBJ2-1	CSSGTSGGNREQFF
TRBV7-9	TRBJ1-3	CASSPDISGNTIYF
TRBV19	TRBJ1-1	CASSGQGSGRGDFF
TRBV28	TRBJ2-3	CASSLAASGGGRDTDTQYF
TRBV4-2	TRBJ1-1	CASSLGSDGSSEAFF
TRBV4-2	TRBJ2-3	CASSSSGSGTDTQYF
TRBV4-3	TRBJ2-3	CASSQGQGPDTQYF
TRBV30	TRBJ1-2	CAWSPPGGPGYTF
TRBV7-2	TRBJ2-1	CASSPGLAGVDEQFF
TRBV7-9	TRBJ2-1	CASSFASGLWDEQFF
TRBV2	TRBJ1-1	CASSDTYRGTEAFF
TRBV25-1	TRBJ2-1	CASSASTSGFSQFF
TRBV6-4	TRBJ2-2	CASRPLAGGTGELFF
TRBV18	TRBJ2-5	CASSQADRAETQYF
TRBV9	TRBJ2-3	CASSVGLAGADTQYF
TRBV4-1	TRBJ2-7	CASSQDPGESAYEQYF
TRBV6-5	TRBJ2-7	CASSYRTGGWYEQYF
TRBV29-1	TRBJ2-3	CSVYDITDTQYF